This T cell receptor beta chain was captured by sequencing in a study of blood T cell repertoires in COVID-19. Study context: The United States, Italy and Spain were the sources of the acute and convalescent COVID-19 samples.

Assay used: immunoSEQ multiplex PCR; TCRdb lists only in-frame clones, some missing. The data show 150,000 to 200,000 clones, with around nine tenths seen just once and roughly 2.2% held by the top ten. With 4 bases removed from V and 5 bases from J, the gap between germline ends came to 15 bases. Germline V gene lookup returns CDR1 SGHRS and CDR2 YFSETQ. This CDR3 has 14 residues. The clonotype originates from a man between 65 and 85 years old with active or convalescent COVID-19. This chain connects TRBV5-1 to TRBJ2-5, with D possibly matching TRBD2 (6 bases). The specimen sequenced was peripheral blood. This chain's CDR3 is CASSQSGGTETQYF. CDR3 bases: TGCGCCAGCAGCCAAAGTGGGGGGACGGAGACCCAGTACTTC. Filled out from reference TRBV5-1 and TRBJ2-5, the complete variable domain reads KAGVTQTPRYLIKTRGQQVTLSCSPISGHRSVSWYQQTPGQGLQFLFEYFSETQRNKGNFPGRFSGRQFSNSRSEMNVSTLELGDSALYLCASSQSGGTETQYFGPGTRLLVL.